A selection of T cell receptor beta chains follows, all from one sample in a study of shared clonotypes between healthy human individuals. The protocol was immunoSEQ multiplex PCR, while the TCRdb copy is restricted to in-frame clones and leaves out a portion. Among approximately 1,000,000 clones listed, approximately 80% were seen once. The sequenced sample consisted of memory CD4+ T cells from PBMCs. Source of these receptors: a man aged 18 to 35 in good health. Some clones in this sample may be carry-over from other donors' samples. Both conserved end residues are part of each CDR3. The D gene is left open where the match is weak. For some rows the clone size is stated as once, few or many, or as a class when expanded; others skip it.

CDR3 DNA: TGTGCCACCACTAGTTACACCGGGGAGCTGTTTTTT
CDR3 protein: CATTSYTGELFF
V gene: TRBV7-2
D gene: .
clone size: .
J gene: TRBJ2-2

CDR3 DNA: TGCGCCAGCAGCTTAAGGACAGCTACCTACGAGCAGTACTTC
CDR3 protein: CASSLRTATYEQYF
V gene: TRBV5-1
D gene: .
clone size: .
J gene: TRBJ2-7

CDR3 DNA: TGCGCCAGCAGCCACCGACAGGGGGCTCGCACCTTC
CDR3 protein: CASSHRQGARTF
V gene: TRBV4-1
D gene: TRBD1
clone size: .
J gene: TRBJ1-2

CDR3 DNA: TGTGCCAGCAGTTTAGGAAGGTGGATGGGCACTGAAGCTTTCTTT
CDR3 protein: CASSLGRWMGTEAFF
V gene: TRBV27
D gene: .
clone size: .
J gene: TRBJ1-1

CDR3 DNA: TGTGCCAGCAGCGCTTCAGGGGGCTACAATGAGCAGTTCTTC
CDR3 protein: CASSASGGYNEQFF
V gene: TRBV11-3
D gene: TRBD1
clone size: .
J gene: TRBJ2-1

CDR3 DNA: TGTGCCAGCAGTCGAGGATTAGGGACCGGGGAGCTGTTTTTT
CDR3 protein: CASSRGLGTGELFF
V gene: TRBV28
D gene: .
clone size: .
J gene: TRBJ2-2

CDR3 DNA: TGCGCCAGCAGCCCAGGGGGCTTAGGTTCACCCCTCCACTTT
CDR3 protein: CASSPGGLGSPLHF
V gene: TRBV5-1
D gene: TRBD1
clone size: .
J gene: TRBJ1-6

CDR3 DNA: TGTGCCAGCAGCCTGACAGGGGGCCAAGCCTACGAGCAGTACTTC
CDR3 protein: CASSLTGGQAYEQYF
V gene: TRBV25-1
D gene: TRBD1
clone size: .
J gene: TRBJ2-7

CDR3 DNA: TGTGCCAGCAGCTTAGTGGTACAGGGGAGCTCTGGAAACACCATATATTTT
CDR3 protein: CASSLVVQGSSGNTIYF
V gene: TRBV7-8
D gene: TRBD1
clone size: .
J gene: TRBJ1-3

CDR3 DNA: TGTGCCATCAGTGGGGGACTAGCGGGACAACTCTCCTACGAGCAGTACTTC
CDR3 protein: CAISGGLAGQLSYEQYF
V gene: TRBV10-3
D gene: TRBD2
clone size: .
J gene: TRBJ2-7

CDR3 DNA: TGTGCCAGCAGGCCTTACCGCGAGCAGTACTTC
CDR3 protein: CASRPYREQYF
V gene: TRBV2
D gene: .
clone size: .
J gene: TRBJ2-7

CDR3 DNA: TGTGCCTGGAGAGAATTAGGGAGCTACACCTTC
CDR3 protein: CAWRELGSYTF
V gene: TRBV30
D gene: .
clone size: .
J gene: TRBJ1-2

CDR3 DNA: TGTGCCACCCGGGCCGATAACACCGGGGAGCTGTTTTTT
CDR3 protein: CATRADNTGELFF
V gene: TRBV6-6
D gene: .
clone size: .
J gene: TRBJ2-2

CDR3 DNA: TGTGCCAGCAGCAAAACCCGGGACCCCGGCGGTACGCAGTATTTT
CDR3 protein: CASSKTRDPGGTQYF
V gene: TRBV6-6
D gene: .
clone size: many
J gene: TRBJ2-3

CDR3 DNA: TGTGCCAGCAGCCCTAGCGGGAGGGGATCTAAGACGCAGTATTTT
CDR3 protein: CASSPSGRGSKTQYF
V gene: TRBV7-9
D gene: TRBD2
clone size: .
J gene: TRBJ2-3

CDR3 DNA: TGTGCTAGTGGTCGGAGGGGTGATACGCAGTATTTT
CDR3 protein: CASGRRGDTQYF
V gene: TRBV12-5
D gene: .
clone size: few
J gene: TRBJ2-3

CDR3 DNA: TGTGCCAGCAGCTCTCTAGAGCAGGGGAATGAAGCTTTCTTT
CDR3 protein: CASSSLEQGNEAFF
V gene: TRBV7-6
D gene: .
clone size: .
J gene: TRBJ1-1

CDR3 DNA: TGCAGCGGGGGCGGGGGTCCCTACGAGCAGTACTTC
CDR3 protein: CSGGGGPYEQYF
V gene: TRBV29-1
D gene: TRBD2
clone size: .
J gene: TRBJ2-7

CDR3 DNA: TGTGCCAGCAGAAAAAGGGCTAGCACAGATACGCAGTATTTT
CDR3 protein: CASRKRASTDTQYF
V gene: TRBV27
D gene: .
clone size: .
J gene: TRBJ2-3

CDR3 DNA: TGTGCCAGCAGGGGGCGGGGAACTGAAGCTTTCTTT
CDR3 protein: CASRGRGTEAFF
V gene: TRBV28
D gene: .
clone size: .
J gene: TRBJ1-1

CDR3 DNA: TGTGCCAGCAGTTTATTACAGGGGGCGCAGAGCAATCAGCCCCAGCATTTT
CDR3 protein: CASSLLQGAQSNQPQHF
V gene: TRBV28
D gene: TRBD1
clone size: .
J gene: TRBJ1-5

CDR3 DNA: TGTGCCAGCAGTGAAGGATTTGTTAGCACAGATACGCAGTATTTT
CDR3 protein: CASSEGFVSTDTQYF
V gene: TRBV6-1
D gene: .
clone size: .
J gene: TRBJ2-3

CDR3 DNA: TGTGCCAGCAGCGTAACCGGGACAGGGGTTTACACCGGGGAGCTGTTTTTT
CDR3 protein: CASSVTGTGVYTGELFF
V gene: TRBV9
D gene: TRBD1
clone size: .
J gene: TRBJ2-2

CDR3 DNA: TGTGCCAGCAGCTTAGATGATGACAGGGGTTGGACAGATACGCAGTATTTT
CDR3 protein: CASSLDDDRGWTDTQYF
V gene: TRBV11-2
D gene: TRBD1
clone size: .
J gene: TRBJ2-3

CDR3 DNA: TGTGCCAGCAGCGTGGACTCTGGGGCCAACGTCCTGACTTTC
CDR3 protein: CASSVDSGANVLTF
V gene: TRBV9
D gene: .
clone size: .
J gene: TRBJ2-6

CDR3 DNA: TGTGCCAGCTCACCGAGGCTTGGTGACATTACATTC
CDR3 protein: CASSPRLGDITF
V gene: TRBV18
D gene: .
clone size: .
J gene: TRBJ2-7

CDR3 DNA: TGTGCCAGCAGCTTGCGGTGGAATGAGCAGTTCTTC
CDR3 protein: CASSLRWNEQFF
V gene: TRBV5-6
D gene: .
clone size: .
J gene: TRBJ2-1

CDR3 DNA: TGTGCCAGCAGCTTACTGCCGGGACTAGCGGGAGGGGGTAATGAGCAGTTCTTC
CDR3 protein: CASSLLPGLAGGGNEQFF
V gene: TRBV7-3
D gene: TRBD2
clone size: .
J gene: TRBJ2-1

CDR3 DNA: TGTGCCAGCAGCCTCAGGGCCTCGGCGGGTGGCTACACCTTC
CDR3 protein: CASSLRASAGGYTF
V gene: TRBV11-2
D gene: .
clone size: .
J gene: TRBJ1-2

CDR3 DNA: TGTGCCAGCAGCTCGTTCTGGGAACAGGGACCCAAGACCCAGTACTTC
CDR3 protein: CASSSFWEQGPKTQYF
V gene: TRBV5-4
D gene: .
clone size: .
J gene: TRBJ2-5

CDR3 DNA: TGTGCCTGGAGTGGGTGGCAGGGCGGTTCACCCCTCCACTTT
CDR3 protein: CAWSGWQGGSPLHF
V gene: TRBV30
D gene: .
clone size: .
J gene: TRBJ1-6

CDR3 DNA: TGTGCCAGCTCACCAAATTCAGGGGAGGCAGATACGCAGTATTTT
CDR3 protein: CASSPNSGEADTQYF
V gene: TRBV18
D gene: .
clone size: .
J gene: TRBJ2-3

CDR3 DNA: TGTGCCAGCAGCTTGGGGACTAGCCGGGAGACCCAGTACTTC
CDR3 protein: CASSLGTSRETQYF
V gene: TRBV11-2
D gene: TRBD2
clone size: .
J gene: TRBJ2-5

CDR3 DNA: TGTGCCAGCAGGGGACAGGGAAAGCACGAGCAGTACTTC
CDR3 protein: CASRGQGKHEQYF
V gene: TRBV28
D gene: TRBD1
clone size: .
J gene: TRBJ2-7

CDR3 DNA: TGTGCCTGGAAAAAACGGGGGCTAGCGGGTACCTACAATGAGCAGTTCTTC
CDR3 protein: CAWKKRGLAGTYNEQFF
V gene: TRBV30
D gene: TRBD2
clone size: once
J gene: TRBJ2-1

CDR3 DNA: TGTGCCAGCGAGAGGGAGGATGAAGCTTTCTTT
CDR3 protein: CASEREDEAFF
V gene: TRBV5-6
D gene: .
clone size: .
J gene: TRBJ1-1

CDR3 DNA: TGTGCCAGCAGTACCGAAGAAGCGGGAGAGGCCGAGCAGTACTTC
CDR3 protein: CASSTEEAGEAEQYF
V gene: TRBV28
D gene: TRBD2
clone size: .
J gene: TRBJ2-7

CDR3 DNA: TGTGCCAGCAGCTTGGCGGCAGGGGAAAAACTGTTTTTT
CDR3 protein: CASSLAAGEKLFF
V gene: TRBV5-5
D gene: .
clone size: few
J gene: TRBJ1-4

CDR3 DNA: TGTGCCACCAGCAGAGACCGGGGTATCAGTGGCTACACCTTC
CDR3 protein: CATSRDRGISGYTF
V gene: TRBV15
D gene: .
clone size: .
J gene: TRBJ1-2

CDR3 DNA: TGCAGCGTTGGGTGGGGGGAAAAACTGTTTTTT
CDR3 protein: CSVGWGEKLFF
V gene: TRBV29-1
D gene: .
clone size: .
J gene: TRBJ1-4

CDR3 DNA: TGTGCCAGCAGCTCCCGGAGGGGCACAGATACGCAGTATTTT
CDR3 protein: CASSSRRGTDTQYF
V gene: TRBV7-2
D gene: .
clone size: .
J gene: TRBJ2-3

CDR3 DNA: TGTGCCAGCAGTACCCAGGGGGCTAGCTACGAGCAGTACTTC
CDR3 protein: CASSTQGASYEQYF
V gene: TRBV6-5
D gene: TRBD1
clone size: .
J gene: TRBJ2-7

CDR3 DNA: TGTGCCAGCAGCCAGGGGGCCGGAAATCAGCCCCAGCATTTT
CDR3 protein: CASSQGAGNQPQHF
V gene: TRBV4-2
D gene: .
clone size: .
J gene: TRBJ1-5

CDR3 DNA: TGTGCCAGCAGGAAAGACGGGGAGAACACTGAAGCTTTCTTT
CDR3 protein: CASRKDGENTEAFF
V gene: TRBV7-9
D gene: .
clone size: .
J gene: TRBJ1-1

CDR3 DNA: TGTGCCAGCAAGGAGACAGATACGCAGTATTTT
CDR3 protein: CASKETDTQYF
V gene: TRBV28
D gene: .
clone size: few
J gene: TRBJ2-3

CDR3 DNA: TGTGCCAGCAGCTTACGCGCTAACAATGAGCAGTTCTTC
CDR3 protein: CASSLRANNEQFF
V gene: TRBV7-3
D gene: .
clone size: .
J gene: TRBJ2-1

CDR3 DNA: TGTGCCAGCAGCTTGGACAGGGGCACAGATACGCAGTATTTT
CDR3 protein: CASSLDRGTDTQYF
V gene: TRBV7-9
D gene: TRBD1
clone size: few
J gene: TRBJ2-3

CDR3 DNA: TGTGCCAGCAGCAAACCGGGACAGGTTGAAACTGAAGCTTTCTTT
CDR3 protein: CASSKPGQVETEAFF
V gene: TRBV21-1
D gene: .
clone size: .
J gene: TRBJ1-1

CDR3 DNA: TGTGCCAGCTCGCCTCAAGGGAACTATGGCTACACCTTC
CDR3 protein: CASSPQGNYGYTF
V gene: TRBV18
D gene: .
clone size: .
J gene: TRBJ1-2

CDR3 DNA: TGTGCCAGCAGCCAGGACAGGCTCTATGGCTACACCTTC
CDR3 protein: CASSQDRLYGYTF
V gene: TRBV5-4
D gene: TRBD1
clone size: .
J gene: TRBJ1-2

CDR3 DNA: TGTGCCAGCAGCTTAGCGGGAGCGGGGACTCCAACCGTCGAACAGTTCTTC
CDR3 protein: CASSLAGAGTPTVEQFF
V gene: TRBV7-2
D gene: TRBD2
clone size: .
J gene: TRBJ2-1

CDR3 DNA: TGTGCCATCAGTGAGTCGTCAGGGGGTTTTCAGCCCCAGCATTTT
CDR3 protein: CAISESSGGFQPQHF
V gene: TRBV10-3
D gene: TRBD1
clone size: .
J gene: TRBJ1-5

CDR3 DNA: TGTGCCAGCAGCCAAGAATCTCGGAGGGGGACTGAAGCTTTCTTT
CDR3 protein: CASSQESRRGTEAFF
V gene: TRBV4-2
D gene: .
clone size: .
J gene: TRBJ1-1

CDR3 DNA: TGTGCCAGCAGTGTGGAGGGCGGGAGTACAGATACGCAGTATTTT
CDR3 protein: CASSVEGGSTDTQYF
V gene: TRBV6-4
D gene: TRBD2
clone size: many
J gene: TRBJ2-3

CDR3 DNA: TGTGCCTGGATCCAACCCGGGGACAGCCAAGAGACCCAGTACTTC
CDR3 protein: CAWIQPGDSQETQYF
V gene: TRBV30
D gene: TRBD1
clone size: .
J gene: TRBJ2-5

CDR3 DNA: TGTGCCAGCAGCCCGCAGGGCTACGAGACCCAGTACTTC
CDR3 protein: CASSPQGYETQYF
V gene: TRBV11-1
D gene: .
clone size: once
J gene: TRBJ2-5